The next 24 T cell receptor beta chains were all read from a single sample in a study of molecular identifiers for immune sequencing clone quantification. TCRdb re-derived calls from the PCR reads in MiXCR, one entry per CDR3 protein. The sample has some 650,000 distinct CDR3 sequences, just under 20% seen once. Material for sequencing was naive CD8+ T cells from blood, with Jurkat cell RNA spiked in. Stated subset: FACS-sorted CD8+CD4-CCR7+CD45RA+ naive T cells. These TCRs come from a human donor in good health. Some libraries in this study had Jurkat cell RNA spiked in.

This clonotype has a count of ten or more. The rearrangement uses TRBV9 and TRBJ1-1; the match to TRBD1 covers 8 bases. J lost 6 bases, V lost 0 bases, and 10 bases had no gene match. In germline, CDR1 is SGDLS, CDR2 YYNGEE. The CDR3 is 16 residues long. CDR3 amino acids: CASSVDVTGGTAEAFF. CDR3 DNA sequence: TGTGCCAGCAGCGTAGATGTTACAGGGGGGACCGCTGAAGCTTTCTTT.

About this clonotype: A read error is possible here, since a much larger clone lies one base away. The V and J genes are TRBV30 and TRBJ2-3; TRBD2 is a possible D gene (6 bases). The CDR3 sequence is 14 residues long. In germline, CDR1 is GTSNPN, CDR2 SVGIG (reference sequence). Trimming pared 0 bases from V and 3 bases from J, leaving 10 bases between. The CDR3 loop reads CAWSVGSGTDTQYF. The CDR3, as DNA: TGTGCCTGGAGTGTGGGAAGCGGGACAGATACGCAGTATTTT.

This clonotype has more than one count but fewer than ten. V gene TRBV4-1 combines with J gene TRBJ2-7; maybe TRBD1 (5 bases). Trimming took off 2 bases at V and 5 bases at J, with 22 bases between the two ends. This CDR3 spans 17 amino acids. The germline CDR1 and CDR2 sequences are MGHRA and YSYEKL. Here the CDR3 reads CASSQIGTGDRSDEQYF. CDR3 coding DNA: TGCGCCAGCAGCCAAATTGGAACAGGTGATCGTTCGGACGAGCAGTACTTC.

The sample holds many counts of this clonotype. The rearrangement links TRBV7-9 to TRBJ1-3; D remains unclear. Trimming stripped 4 bases from V and 0 bases from J, with 10 bases between. The CDR3 is 15 residues long. Per the germline V gene, CDR1 is SEHNR and CDR2 is FQNEAQ (reference sequence). CDR3 residues: CASSSLISSGNTIYF. CDR3 nucleotide sequence: TGTGCCAGCAGCTCTTTGATTTCCTCTGGAAACACCATATATTTT.

Turning to this clonotype: A much larger clone is a single base away; this may be a read error. The CDR3 is CASSNSGLRSCEQYF. CDR3 nucleotide sequence: TGTGCCAGCAGTAATAGCGGGCTCCGCTCCTGCGAGCAGTACTTC. The rearrangement uses TRBV6-5 and TRBJ2-7; TRBD2 matches at 7 bases. Germline CDR1 MNHEY, CDR2 SVGAGI. CDR3 length: 15 residues.

This clonotype was observed many times. This chain joins TRBV7-9 and TRBJ2-7; D remains ambiguous. The CDR3 runs 13 residues. Between the trimmed V and J ends, which lost 6 bases and 1 base, there was a span of 10 bases. The V gene's germline CDR1 is SEHNR and CDR2 FQNEAQ (reference sequence). CDR3 in DNA: TGTGCCAGCAGTACCGTTCGATCCTACGAGCAGTACTTC. Amino acid sequence: CASSTVRSYEQYF.

The rearrangement uses TRBV6-5 and TRBJ2-1, with D possibly matching TRBD1 (5 bases). In germline, CDR1 is MNHEY, CDR2 SVGAGI. The V end lost 2 bases, the J end lost 7 bases, and 12 bases lay between the germline ends. The CDR3 runs 14 residues. In nucleotides, the CDR3 is TGTGCCAGCAGTTACAGATCCGCAGGGAATGAGCAGTTCTTC. Translating gives CASSYRSAGNEQFF.

This clonotype was recorded only once. A read error may explain this, as a much larger clone is one base away. This chain joins TRBV7-9 and TRBJ2-7; no clear D. Trimming shortened V by 5 bases and J by 6 bases, and 17 bases separated the two germline ends. There are 14 residues in the CDR3. Germline CDR1 reads SEHNR; CDR2 reads FQNEAQ (reference sequence). The CDR3 region has the DNA TGTGCCAGCAGCGACCGGACCGGCTTCTGCGAGCAGTACTTC. Its translation: CASSDRTGFCEQYF.

This clonotype came up many times. This rearrangement joins TRBV28 to TRBJ1-2, with D unclear. CDR3 length: 15 amino acids. The germline CDR1 and CDR2 sequences are MDHEN and SYDVKM. Trimming removed 4 bases from V and 14 bases from J, with 26 bases in between. The DNA for the CDR3 is TGTGCCAGCAGTTCACTCTTCGGACGGACGGAGCCTGAAACCTTC. It yields the protein CASSSLFGRTEPETF.

This chain connects TRBV7-9 to TRBJ2-3; possibly TRBD1 for D (6 bases). Looked up from germline, CDR1 is SEHNR and CDR2 is FQNEAQ (reference sequence). V lost 5 bases and J 1 base, leaving 25 bases between the germline ends. The CDR3 loop spans 19 amino acids. The CDR3 protein is CASSHPFEPGTSGTDTQYF. The CDR3 nucleotides read TGTGCCAGCAGCCATCCGTTCGAACCCGGGACATCCGGCACAGATACGCAGTATTTT.

This clonotype appeared a few times. V usage is TRBV20-1 and J usage is TRBJ2-7, with 8 bases matching TRBD2. The length of the CDR3 is 15 residues. Trimming took 0 bases from V and 3 from J; bases not matched to a gene: 7. CDR1 is DFQATT and CDR2 is SNEGSKA in the germline V gene (reference sequence). The CDR3, as DNA: TGCAGTGCTAGAGACCTGTTACGGGAGGGCTACGAGCAGTACTTC. Amino acid sequence: CSARDLLREGYEQYF.

This clonotype was picked up many times. This chain uses TRBV4-1 with TRBJ1-5; D gene ambiguous. The V and J ends lost 4 bases and 0 bases respectively, with 7 bases between them. Germline V gene data show CDR1 as MGHRA and CDR2 as YSYEKL. CDR3 length equals 14 residues. The CDR3 bases are TGCGCCAGCAGCCCGACAACTAGCAATCAGCCCCAGCATTTT. This gives the protein CASSPTTSNQPQHF.

About this clonotype: It may be a read error: a sequence one base away is much more abundant. The CDR3 sequence is CASSLILVLPNTGAFF. Here the CDR3 DNA reads TGTGCCAGCAGCCTGATACTGGTCCTCCCGAACACTGGAGCTTTCTTT. The chain couples TRBV6-1 to TRBJ1-1; D call uncertain. The CDR3 is made up of 16 amino acids. From germline, CDR1 is MNHNS and CDR2 SASEGT.

Many counts were recorded for this clonotype. The chain has TRBV6-2 or TRBV6-3 and TRBJ1-2; 7 nucleotides line up with TRBD1. The V segment lost 4 bases and the J segment 4 bases; nucleotides outside the gene matches: 9. Germline V lookup: CDR1 MNHEY, CDR2 SVGEGT. The CDR3 covers 15 residues. This CDR3 reads CASSWIPGQFYGYTF. CDR3 sequence (DNA): TGTGCCAGCAGTTGGATACCGGGACAGTTCTATGGCTACACCTTC.

This clonotype has at least ten counts. The V call is TRBV28, the J call TRBJ1-3; no definite D call. Germline V lookup: CDR1 MDHEN, CDR2 SYDVKM. V lost 3 bases and J 0 bases, leaving 9 bases between the germline ends. CDR3 length: 15 residues. CDR3 loop: CASSFSLSSGNTIYF. CDR3 DNA: TGTGCCAGCAGTTTTAGTCTAAGCTCTGGAAACACCATATATTTT. The full variable domain, completed using reference TRBV28 and TRBJ1-3, is DVKVTQSSRYLVKRTGEKVFLECVQDMDHENMFWYRQDPGLGLRLIYFSYDVKMKEKGDIPEGYSVSREKKERFSLILESASTNQTSMYLCASSFSLSSGNTIYFGEGSWLTVV.

This clonotype appeared many times. The chain joins TRBV13 to TRBJ2-7; no definite D call. The germline CDR1 and CDR2 sequences are PRHDT and FYEKMQ (reference sequence). Trimming removed 4 bases at V and 2 bases at J, with 12 bases between. The CDR3 is made up of 14 amino acids. This CDR3 reads CASSYRAGAYEQYF. Written as DNA, the CDR3 is TGTGCCAGCAGCTACCGGGCCGGAGCCTACGAGCAGTACTTC.

Many counts were recorded for this clonotype. The chain joins TRBV4-1 to TRBJ1-2; 7 bases line up with TRBD1. Trimming removed 1 base from V and 4 bases from J; junction bases left unmatched: 6. Germline V lookup: CDR1 MGHRA, CDR2 YSYEKL. CDR3 length: 15 residues. Here the CDR3 DNA reads TGCGCCAGCAGCCAAGCAGGGACAGCTCTCTATGGCTACACCTTC. This translates into CASSQAGTALYGYTF.

This clonotype was observed a single time. A read error may be the cause here, since a much bigger clone is one base away. This sequence joins TRBV27 and TRBJ2-7; D is unresolved. The CDR3 sequence is 13 residues long. Per germline, CDR1 MNHEY and CDR2 SMNVEV (reference sequence). CDR3 loop: CASSLSQAHEQCF. DNA for the CDR3: TGTGCCAGCAGTTTATCTCAGGCGCACGAGCAGTGCTTC.

In its sample, this clonotype was seen a few times. The chain uses TRBV19 and TRBJ2-1; D is uncertain. CDR3 length: 14 amino acids. In germline, CDR1 is LNHDA, CDR2 SQIVND (reference sequence). Trimming shortened V by 3 bases and J by 4 bases, and 10 bases separated the two germline ends. CDR3 nucleotide sequence: TGTGCCAGTAGTATTAGGTCAGAATACAATGAGCAGTTCTTC. Amino acid sequence: CASSIRSEYNEQFF.

This clonotype was seen many times. V is TRBV4-1 and J is TRBJ2-3, with 7 bases matching TRBD1. This CDR3 comprises 13 residues. Germline V CDR1 and CDR2: MGHRA, YSYEKL. With 1 base clipped from V and 5 bases from J, the junction kept 0 bases outside the gene matches. The CDR3 sequence: CASSQGQGDTQYF. The DNA for the CDR3 is TGCGCCAGCAGCCAAGGACAGGGAGATACGCAGTATTTT.

This clonotype was found many times. The chain employs TRBV12-3 or TRBV12-4 and TRBJ1-1, with D uncertain. The CDR3 extends over 12 amino acids. V lost 7 bases and J lost 3, with 9 bases in between. The CDR3 sequence is CASTGQYTEAFF. CDR3 in DNA: TGTGCCAGCACCGGCCAGTACACTGAAGCTTTCTTT.

This clonotype was detected only once. The rearrangement uses TRBV15 and TRBJ1-2; TRBD1 is a possible D gene (5 bases). The CDR3 loop spans 14 amino acids. Trimming took off 1 base at V and 8 bases at J, with 14 bases between the two ends. Germline assignment: CDR1 LNHNV and CDR2 YYDKDF (reference sequence). The CDR3 DNA sequence: TGTGCCACCAGCAGAGCCAGGGAAGATTGGGGCTACACCTTC. Its protein is CATSRAREDWGYTF. The entire variable domain, with the rest obtained from reference TRBV15 and TRBJ1-2, is as follows: DAMVIQNPRYQVTQFGKPVTLSCSQTLNHNVMYWYQQKSSQAPKLLFHYYDKDFNNEADTPDNFQSRRPNTSFCFLDIRSPGLGDTAMYLCATSRAREDWGYTFGSGTRLTVV.

This chain links TRBV7-9 with TRBJ1-2; a weak D match, TRBD1 (5 bases). V was pared by 5 bases and J by 0 bases, with 16 bases between. This CDR3 contains 16 residues. From germline, CDR1 is SEHNR and CDR2 FQNEAQ (reference sequence). CDR3 amino acids: CASSPLRDGPNYGYTF. CDR3 in DNA: TGTGCCAGCAGCCCTCTCCGGGACGGCCCTAACTATGGCTACACCTTC.

This clonotype was seen repeatedly, ten times or more. The genes are TRBV29-1 and TRBJ1-2; D call uncertain. V was cut by 2 bases and J by 2 bases, with 3 bases left in between. The CDR3 is 11 residues long. From germline, CDR1 is SQVTM and CDR2 ANQGSEA. The CDR3 sequence is CSVEQNYGYTF. The CDR3 coding sequence is TGCAGCGTTGAACAGAACTATGGCTACACCTTC.